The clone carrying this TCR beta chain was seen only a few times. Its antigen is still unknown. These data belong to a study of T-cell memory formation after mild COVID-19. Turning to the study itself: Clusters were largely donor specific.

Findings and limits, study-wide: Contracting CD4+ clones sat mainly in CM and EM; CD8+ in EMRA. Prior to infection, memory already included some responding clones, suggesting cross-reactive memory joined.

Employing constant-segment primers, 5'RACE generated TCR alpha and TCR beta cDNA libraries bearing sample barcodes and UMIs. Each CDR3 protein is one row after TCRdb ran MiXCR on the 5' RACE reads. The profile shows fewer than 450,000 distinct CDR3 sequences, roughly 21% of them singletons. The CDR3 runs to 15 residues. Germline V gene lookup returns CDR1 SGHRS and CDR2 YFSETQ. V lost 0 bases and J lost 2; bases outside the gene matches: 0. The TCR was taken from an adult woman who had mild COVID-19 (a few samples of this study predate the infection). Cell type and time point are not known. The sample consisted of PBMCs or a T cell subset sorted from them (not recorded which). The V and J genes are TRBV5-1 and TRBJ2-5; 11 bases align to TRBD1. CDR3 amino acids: CASSLGDRGQETQYF. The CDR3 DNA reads TGCGCCAGCAGCTTGGGGGACAGGGGGCAAGAGACCCAGTACTTC.